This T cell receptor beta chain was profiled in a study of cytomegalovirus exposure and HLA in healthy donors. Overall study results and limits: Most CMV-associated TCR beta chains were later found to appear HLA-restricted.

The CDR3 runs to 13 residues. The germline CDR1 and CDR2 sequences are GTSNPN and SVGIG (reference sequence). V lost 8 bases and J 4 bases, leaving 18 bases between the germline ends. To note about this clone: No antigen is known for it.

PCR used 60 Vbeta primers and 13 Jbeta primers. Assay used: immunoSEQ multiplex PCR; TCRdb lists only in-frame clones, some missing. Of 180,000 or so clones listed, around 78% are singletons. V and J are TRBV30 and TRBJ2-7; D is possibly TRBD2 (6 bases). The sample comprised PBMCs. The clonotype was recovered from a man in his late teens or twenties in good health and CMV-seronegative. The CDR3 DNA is TGTGCCGGACGCCGGGGGTTCGGGTACGAGCAGTACTTC. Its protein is CAGRRGFGYEQYF. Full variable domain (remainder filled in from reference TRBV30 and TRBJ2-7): SQTIHQWPATLVQPVGSPLSLECTVEGTSNPNLYWYRQAAGRGLQLLFYSVGIGQISSEVPQNLSASRPQDRQFILSSKKLLLSDSGFYLCAGRRGFGYEQYFGPGTRLTVT.